This T cell receptor beta chain was profiled in a study of T cell responses to AZD1222 COVID-19 vaccine. General study points: After the peak T cell response, and only then, were repertoires sampled. Unmutated variant regions are reportedly targeted by nearly half of spike-specific TCRs. Spike was spanned by vaccine-associated CD4 TCRs, which were dominant at 160-218 and 743-854. Once two AZD1222 doses were given, Spike-specific TCR breadth and depth went up.

Repertoires were generated with immunoSEQ multiplex PCR, while TCRdb's copy carries only in-frame clones and drops some. There are tens of thousands of clones in the sample; roughly nine tenths occur only once, and over 2% lies in the top ten. The CDR3 totals 16 residues. The germline V gene has CDR1 SGHRS and CDR2 YFSETQ. V lost 2 bases to trimming and J lost 0 bases; unmatched junction nucleotides: 5. This clone showed up just a few times. Its matching antigen is unknown. The rearrangement uses TRBV5-1 and TRBJ1-2; TRBD1 matches at 9 bases. The sequencing here drew on peripheral blood, taken on day 0 of AZD1222 vaccination. This TCR came from an adult in good health. CDR3 DNA sequence: TGCGCCAGCAGCTTCTCGGGGGACAGGGCTAACTATGGCTACACCTTC. The encoded protein is CASSFSGDRANYGYTF.